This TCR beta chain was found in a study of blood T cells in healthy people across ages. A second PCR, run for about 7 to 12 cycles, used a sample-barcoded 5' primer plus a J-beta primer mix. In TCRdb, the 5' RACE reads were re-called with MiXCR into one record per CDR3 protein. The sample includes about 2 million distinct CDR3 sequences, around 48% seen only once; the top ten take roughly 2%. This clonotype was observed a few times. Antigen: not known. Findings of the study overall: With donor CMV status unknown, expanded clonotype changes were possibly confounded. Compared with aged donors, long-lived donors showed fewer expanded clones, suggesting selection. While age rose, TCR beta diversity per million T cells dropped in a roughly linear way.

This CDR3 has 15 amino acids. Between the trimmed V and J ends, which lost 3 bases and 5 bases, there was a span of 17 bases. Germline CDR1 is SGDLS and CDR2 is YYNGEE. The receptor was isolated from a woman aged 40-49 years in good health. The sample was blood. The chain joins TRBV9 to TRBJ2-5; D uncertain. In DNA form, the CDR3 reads TGTGCCAGCAGCGCTGACCCGGGTTCCCAGGAGACCCAGTACTTC. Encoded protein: CASSADPGSQETQYF.